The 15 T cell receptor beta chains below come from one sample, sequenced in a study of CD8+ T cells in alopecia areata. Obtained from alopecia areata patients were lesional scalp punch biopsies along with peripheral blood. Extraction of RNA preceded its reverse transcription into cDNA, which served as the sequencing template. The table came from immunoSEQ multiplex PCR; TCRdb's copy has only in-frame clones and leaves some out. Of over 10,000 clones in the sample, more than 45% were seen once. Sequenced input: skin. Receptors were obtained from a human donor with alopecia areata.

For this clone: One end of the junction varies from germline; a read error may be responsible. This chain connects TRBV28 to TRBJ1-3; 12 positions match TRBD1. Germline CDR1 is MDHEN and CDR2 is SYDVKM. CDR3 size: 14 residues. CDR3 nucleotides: TGTCCCAGCAGTCCCGGGACAGGGGGCAGTGCCATATATTTT. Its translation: CPSSPGTGGSAIYF.

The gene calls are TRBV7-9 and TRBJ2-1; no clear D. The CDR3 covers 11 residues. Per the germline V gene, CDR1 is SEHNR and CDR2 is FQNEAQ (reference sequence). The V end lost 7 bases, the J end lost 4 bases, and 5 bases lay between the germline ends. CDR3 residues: CASTVYNEQFF. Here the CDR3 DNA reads TGTGCCAGCACCGTTTACAATGAGCAGTTCTTC.

The CDR3 loop is CASSYRSGAAAGETQYF. The DNA of the CDR3 is TGTGCCAGCAGTTACCGGTCTGGAGCGGCGGCGGGAGAGACCCAGTACTTC. The rearrangement uses TRBV28 and TRBJ2-5, with D possibly TRBD2 on 5 matching bases. The CDR3 length is 17 residues. Germline V gene data show CDR1 as MDHEN and CDR2 as SYDVKM. Trimming removed 4 bases from V and 4 bases from J, with 22 bases in between.

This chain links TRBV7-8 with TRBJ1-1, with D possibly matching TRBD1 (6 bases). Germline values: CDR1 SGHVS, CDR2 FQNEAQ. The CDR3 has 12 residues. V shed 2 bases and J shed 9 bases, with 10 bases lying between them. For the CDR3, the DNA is TGTGCCAGCAGCTTACAGGGGTGGCAAGCTTTCTTT. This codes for CASSLQGWQAFF.

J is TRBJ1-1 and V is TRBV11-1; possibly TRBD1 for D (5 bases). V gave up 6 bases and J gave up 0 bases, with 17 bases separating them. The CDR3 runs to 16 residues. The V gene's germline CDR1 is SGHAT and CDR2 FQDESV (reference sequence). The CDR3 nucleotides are TGTGCCAGCAGTTATGGGGGTGTCCGAGTGAACACTGAAGCTTTCTTT. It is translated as CASSYGGVRVNTEAFF. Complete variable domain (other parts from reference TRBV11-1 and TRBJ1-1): EAEVAQSPRYKITEKSQAVAFWCDPISGHATLYWYRQILGQGPELLVQFQDESVVDDSQLPKDRFSAERLKGVDSTLKIQPAELGDSAMYLCASSYGGVRVNTEAFFGQGTRLTVV.

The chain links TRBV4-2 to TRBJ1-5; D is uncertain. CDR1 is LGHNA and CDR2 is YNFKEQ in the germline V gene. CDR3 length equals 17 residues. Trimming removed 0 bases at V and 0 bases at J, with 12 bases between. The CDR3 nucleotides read TGTGCCAGCAGCCAAGAGTCTTCGACCCTTAGCAATCAGCCCCAGCATTTT. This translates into CASSQESSTLSNQPQHF.

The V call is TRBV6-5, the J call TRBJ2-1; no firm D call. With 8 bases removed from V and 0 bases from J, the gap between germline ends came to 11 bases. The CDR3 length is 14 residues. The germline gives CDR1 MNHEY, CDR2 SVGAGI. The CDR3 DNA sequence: TGTGCCAGCCGGCGTGGCTTCTCCTACAATGAGCAGTTCTTC. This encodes CASRRGFSYNEQFF.

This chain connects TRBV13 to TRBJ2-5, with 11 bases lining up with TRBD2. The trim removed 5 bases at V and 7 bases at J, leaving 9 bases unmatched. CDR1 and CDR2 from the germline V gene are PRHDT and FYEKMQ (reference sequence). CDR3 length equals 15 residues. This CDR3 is CASSPGTSGSRTQYF. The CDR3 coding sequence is TGTGCCAGCAGCCCCGGGACTAGCGGTTCCCGGACCCAGTACTTC.

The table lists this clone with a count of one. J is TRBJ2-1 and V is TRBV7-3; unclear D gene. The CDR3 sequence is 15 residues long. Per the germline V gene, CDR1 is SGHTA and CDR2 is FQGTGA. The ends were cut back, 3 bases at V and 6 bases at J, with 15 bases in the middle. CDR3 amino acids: CASSFSWSTINEQFF. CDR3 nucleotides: TGTGCCAGCAGCTTTAGCTGGAGTACAATCAATGAGCAGTTCTTC.

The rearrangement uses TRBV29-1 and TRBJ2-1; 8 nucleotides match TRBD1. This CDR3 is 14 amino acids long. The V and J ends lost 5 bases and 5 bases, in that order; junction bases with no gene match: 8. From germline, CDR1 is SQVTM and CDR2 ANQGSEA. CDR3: CSVRDRTGHNEQFF. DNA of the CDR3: TGCAGCGTTAGGGACAGGACAGGCCACAATGAGCAGTTCTTC.

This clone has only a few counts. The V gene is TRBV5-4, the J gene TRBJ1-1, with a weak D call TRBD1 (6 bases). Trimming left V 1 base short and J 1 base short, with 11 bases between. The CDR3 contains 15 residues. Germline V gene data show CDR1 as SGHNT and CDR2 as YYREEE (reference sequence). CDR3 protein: CASSLQGLRNTEAFF. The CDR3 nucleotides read TGTGCCAGCAGCTTGCAGGGGCTTCGGAACACTGAAGCTTTCTTT.

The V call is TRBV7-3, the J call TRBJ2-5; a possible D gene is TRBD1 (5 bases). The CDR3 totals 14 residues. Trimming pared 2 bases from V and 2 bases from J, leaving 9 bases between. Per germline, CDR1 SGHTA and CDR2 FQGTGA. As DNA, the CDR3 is TGTGCCAGCAGCTTAGCGCAGGGACAAGAGACCCAGTACTTC. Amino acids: CASSLAQGQETQYF.

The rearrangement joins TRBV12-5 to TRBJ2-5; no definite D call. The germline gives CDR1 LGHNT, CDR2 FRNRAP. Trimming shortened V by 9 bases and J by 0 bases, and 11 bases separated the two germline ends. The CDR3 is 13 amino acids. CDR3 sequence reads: CASRSDNQETQYF. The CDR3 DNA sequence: TGTGCTAGCCGCTCCGACAACCAAGAGACCCAGTACTTC.

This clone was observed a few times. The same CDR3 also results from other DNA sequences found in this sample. The CDR3 nucleotides read TGTGCCAGCAGTGGGAAAGAGACAGGGGGCCACGAGCAGTACTTC. As protein: CASSGKETGGHEQYF. The chain has TRBV25-1 and TRBJ2-7; 10 bases map to TRBD1. Germline values: CDR1 MGHDK, CDR2 SYGVNS. V lost 4 bases to trimming and J lost 5 bases; unmatched junction nucleotides: 8. CDR3 length: 15 residues.

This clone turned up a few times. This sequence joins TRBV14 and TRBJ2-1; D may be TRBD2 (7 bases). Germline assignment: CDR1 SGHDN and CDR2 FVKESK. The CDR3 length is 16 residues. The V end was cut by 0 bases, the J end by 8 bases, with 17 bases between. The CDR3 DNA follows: TGTGCCAGCAGCCAAGATTTCGGCGGGGGCGGTTATGAGCAGTTCTTC. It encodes CASSQDFGGGGYEQFF.